The T cell receptor (beta chain) described here comes from a study of blood T cell repertoires in COVID-19 (dated by TCRdb to 2018 to 2020). Looking at the study overall: The collaborator samples originated in the United States, Italy and Spain and spanned the acute and convalescent phases of COVID-19. The material from the prospective study consisted of cDNA or gDNA derived from T cells, B-cell-depleted T cells, or PBMCs. Deeply sampled blood TCRbeta repertoires from subjects exposed to, actively infected with, or recovered from COVID-19 were included in the dataset. The repertoires were released in a freely available public database intended as a resource for research on the immune response to SARS-CoV-2. The samples were drawn from two sources: the first 160 participants of the ongoing ImmuneRACE study, and fewer than 1,500 subjects contributed by 6 global collaborators. Sample metadata almost always included a de-identified subject ID, COVID-19 status, age in years and sex. Where available, HLA class I and class II types were obtained from metadata supplied by the sample provider rather than from assay-based typing. General conclusions and limits of the study: Clinical and demographic metadata were provided uncurated, with the amount varying by source and participant.

TCRbeta CDR3 regions were amplified from genomic DNA using the immunoSEQ Assay, a bias-controlled multiplex PCR. Per the authors' processing: Within the assay, amplification of reference gene primers was used to estimate how many nucleated cells each sample contained. To quantify the absolute abundance of each unique TCRbeta CDR3 rearrangement, sequence reads were collapsed and filtered. For each sample, productive Simpson clonality was calculated as the square root of Simpson's diversity index over productive rearrangements. Here the immuneACCESS table is served through TCRdb, limited to in-frame sequences with V and J called. Missing clones are a known gap in these copies; in checked studies unresolved V genes cover under half, and the rest lacks a known reason. From that table come the V and J calls and clone size; the DNA was used to work out D and trimming. The sample table records some 240,000 clones; about 80% of these occur just once. Jointly, the top ten make up about 4% of the sample.

The CDR3 runs 16 residues from the cysteine to the phenylalanine. Only the CDR3 region is kept as DNA, spanning 48 bases read in frame from base 1. Unmatched junction bases come to 5, with V trimmed by 1 base and J by 6 bases. In the germline V gene (reference sequence), CDR1 corresponds to LNHNV and CDR2 to YYDKDF. Enrolling through a virtual design, the prospective study's participants ranged in age from about 18 to 89 years and lived across 20 to 25 United States geographic areas. To assign participants to cohorts, the prospective study relied on clinical history that participants themselves reported in a screening survey and a study questionnaire. Each participant in the prospective study had whole blood, serum and a nasopharyngeal or oropharyngeal swab collected by mobile phlebotomists. Participants in the prospective study had the option to provide additional blood draws and questionnaires over an approximately 2-month period. Prospective study blood samples were shipped either frozen or at room temperature before DNA extraction.

With respect to this clone: It has no known antigen specificity. No quality values exist for individual bases; no much larger clone is one base distant.

Input material: PBMCs or T cells enriched from blood (not recorded which). The TCR comes from a man aged 30 to 45 with acute COVID-19. The chain employs TRBV15 and TRBJ1-4; 10 central bases correspond to TRBD1. The CDR3 amino acid sequence is: CATSRVGGTGDEKLFF. The DNA sequence is given as TGTGCCACCAGCAGAGTAGGGGGGACAGGGGATGAAAAACTGTTTTTT.